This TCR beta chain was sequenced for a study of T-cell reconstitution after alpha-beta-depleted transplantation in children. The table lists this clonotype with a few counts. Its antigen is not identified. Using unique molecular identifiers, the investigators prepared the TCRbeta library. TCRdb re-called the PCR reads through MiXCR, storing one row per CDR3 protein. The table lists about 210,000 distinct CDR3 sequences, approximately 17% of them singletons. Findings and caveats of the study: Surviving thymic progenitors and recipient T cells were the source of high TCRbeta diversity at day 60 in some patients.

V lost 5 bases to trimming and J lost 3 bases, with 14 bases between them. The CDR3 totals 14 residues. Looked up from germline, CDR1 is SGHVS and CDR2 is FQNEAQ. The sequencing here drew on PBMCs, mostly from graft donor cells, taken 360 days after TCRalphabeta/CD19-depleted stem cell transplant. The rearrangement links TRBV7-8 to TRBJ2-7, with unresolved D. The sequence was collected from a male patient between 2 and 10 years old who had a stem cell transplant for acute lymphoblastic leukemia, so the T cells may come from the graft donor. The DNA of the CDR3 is TGTGCCAGCAGCCGTGGTAGGGTAAGCTACGAGCAGTACTTC. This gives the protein CASSRGRVSYEQYF.